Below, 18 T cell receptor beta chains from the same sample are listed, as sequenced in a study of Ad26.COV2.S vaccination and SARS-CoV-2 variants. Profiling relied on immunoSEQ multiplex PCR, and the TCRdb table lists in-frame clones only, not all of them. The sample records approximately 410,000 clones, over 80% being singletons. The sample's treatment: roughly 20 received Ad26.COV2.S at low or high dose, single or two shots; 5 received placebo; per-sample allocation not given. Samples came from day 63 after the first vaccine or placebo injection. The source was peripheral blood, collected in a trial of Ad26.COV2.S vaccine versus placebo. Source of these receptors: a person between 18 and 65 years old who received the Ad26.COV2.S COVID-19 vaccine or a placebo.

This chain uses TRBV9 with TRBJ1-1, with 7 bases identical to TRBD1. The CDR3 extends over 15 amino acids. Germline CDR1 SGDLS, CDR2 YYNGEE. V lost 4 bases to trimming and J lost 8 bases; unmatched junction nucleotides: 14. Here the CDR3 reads CASSPGTATSEEAFF. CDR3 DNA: TGTGCCAGCAGCCCAGGGACAGCCACAAGTGAAGAAGCTTTCTTT.

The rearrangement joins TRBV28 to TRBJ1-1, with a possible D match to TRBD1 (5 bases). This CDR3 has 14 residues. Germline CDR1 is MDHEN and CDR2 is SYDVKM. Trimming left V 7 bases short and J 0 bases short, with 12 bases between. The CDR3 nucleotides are TGTGCCAGCAATCCGGACATACTGAACACTGAAGCTTTCTTT. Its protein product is CASNPDILNTEAFF.

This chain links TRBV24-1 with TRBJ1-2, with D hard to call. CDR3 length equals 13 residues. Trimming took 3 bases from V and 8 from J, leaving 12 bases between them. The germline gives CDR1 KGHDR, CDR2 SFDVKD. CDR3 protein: CATSDEQGAGYTF. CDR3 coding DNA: TGTGCCACCAGTGATGAACAAGGTGCCGGCTACACCTTC.

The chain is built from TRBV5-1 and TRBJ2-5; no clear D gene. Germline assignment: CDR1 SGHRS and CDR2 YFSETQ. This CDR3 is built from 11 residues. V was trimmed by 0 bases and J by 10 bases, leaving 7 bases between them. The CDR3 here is CASSLDELQYF. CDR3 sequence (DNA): TGCGCCAGCAGCTTGGATGAACTCCAGTACTTC.

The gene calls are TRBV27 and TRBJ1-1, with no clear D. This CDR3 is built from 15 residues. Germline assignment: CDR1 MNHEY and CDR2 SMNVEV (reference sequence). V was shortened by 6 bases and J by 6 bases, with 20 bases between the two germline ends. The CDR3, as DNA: TGTGCCAGCAGCTTCGGGAGGGCCTCACTCTCTGAAGCTTTCTTT. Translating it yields CASSFGRASLSEAFF.

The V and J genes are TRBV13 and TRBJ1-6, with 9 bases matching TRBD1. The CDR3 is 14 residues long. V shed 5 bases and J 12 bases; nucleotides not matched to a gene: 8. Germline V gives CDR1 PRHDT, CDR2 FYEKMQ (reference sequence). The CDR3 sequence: CASSQGQGSQPLHF. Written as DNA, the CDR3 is TGTGCCAGCAGCCAGGGACAGGGATCCCAACCCCTCCACTTT. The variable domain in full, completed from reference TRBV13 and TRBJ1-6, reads AAGVIQSPRHLIKEKRETATLKCYPIPRHDTVYWYQQGPGQDPQFLISFYEKMQSDKGSIPDRFSAQQFSDYHSELNMSSLELGDSALYFCASSQGQGSQPLHFGNGTRLTVT.

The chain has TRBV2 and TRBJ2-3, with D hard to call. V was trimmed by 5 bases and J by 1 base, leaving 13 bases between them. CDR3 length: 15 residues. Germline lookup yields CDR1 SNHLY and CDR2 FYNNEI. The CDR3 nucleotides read TGTGCCAGCAGTCCCACCCTTCGAGGCACAGATACGCAGTATTTT. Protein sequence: CASSPTLRGTDTQYF.

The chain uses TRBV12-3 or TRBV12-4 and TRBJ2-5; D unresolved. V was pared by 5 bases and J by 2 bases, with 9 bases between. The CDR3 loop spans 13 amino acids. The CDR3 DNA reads TGTGCCAGCAGTAACGGCTTACAAGAGACCCAGTACTTC. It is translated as CASSNGLQETQYF.

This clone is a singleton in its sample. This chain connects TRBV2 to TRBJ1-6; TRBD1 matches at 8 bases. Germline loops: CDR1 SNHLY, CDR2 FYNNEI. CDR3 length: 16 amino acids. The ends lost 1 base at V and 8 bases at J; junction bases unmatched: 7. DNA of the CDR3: TGTGCCAGCAGTGAAGTTGGACAGGGCGCGGATTCACCCCTCCACTTT. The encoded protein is CASSEVGQGADSPLHF. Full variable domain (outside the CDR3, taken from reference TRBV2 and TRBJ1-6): EPEVTQTPSHQVTQMGQEVILRCVPISNHLYFYWYRQILGQKVEFLVSFYNNEISEKSEIFDDQFSVERPDGSNFTLKIRSTKLEDSAMYFCASSEVGQGADSPLHFGNGTRLTVT.

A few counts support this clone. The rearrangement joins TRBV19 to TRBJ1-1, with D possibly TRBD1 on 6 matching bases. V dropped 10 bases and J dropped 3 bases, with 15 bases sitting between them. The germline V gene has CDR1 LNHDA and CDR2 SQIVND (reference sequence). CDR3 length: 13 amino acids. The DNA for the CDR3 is TGTGCCACCTGCCCGGGGGGGCACACTGAAGCTTTCTTT. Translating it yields CATCPGGHTEAFF.

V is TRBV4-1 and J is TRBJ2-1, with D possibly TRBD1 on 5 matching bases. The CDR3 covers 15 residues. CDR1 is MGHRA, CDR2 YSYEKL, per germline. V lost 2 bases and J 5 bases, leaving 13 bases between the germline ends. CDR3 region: CASSQLQVFDNEQFF. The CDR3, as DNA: TGCGCCAGCAGCCAACTACAGGTTTTCGACAATGAGCAGTTCTTC.

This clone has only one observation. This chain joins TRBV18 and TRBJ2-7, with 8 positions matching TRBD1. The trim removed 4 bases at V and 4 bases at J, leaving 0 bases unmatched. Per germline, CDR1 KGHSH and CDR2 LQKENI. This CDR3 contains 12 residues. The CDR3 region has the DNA TGTGCCAGCTCACGACAGGGGTACGAGCAGTACTTC. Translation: CASSRQGYEQYF.

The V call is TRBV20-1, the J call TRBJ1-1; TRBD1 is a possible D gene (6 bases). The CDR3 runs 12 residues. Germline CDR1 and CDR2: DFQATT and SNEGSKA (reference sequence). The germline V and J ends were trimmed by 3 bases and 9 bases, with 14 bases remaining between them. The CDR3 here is CSASSGGWKAFF. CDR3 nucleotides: TGCAGTGCTAGTAGTGGGGGCTGGAAAGCTTTCTTT.

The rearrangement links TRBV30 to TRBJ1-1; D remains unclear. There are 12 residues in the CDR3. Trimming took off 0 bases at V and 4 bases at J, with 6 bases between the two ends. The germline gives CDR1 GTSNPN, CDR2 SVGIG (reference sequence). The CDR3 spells CAWSVRPTEAFF. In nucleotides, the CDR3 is TGTGCCTGGAGTGTAAGGCCCACTGAAGCTTTCTTT.

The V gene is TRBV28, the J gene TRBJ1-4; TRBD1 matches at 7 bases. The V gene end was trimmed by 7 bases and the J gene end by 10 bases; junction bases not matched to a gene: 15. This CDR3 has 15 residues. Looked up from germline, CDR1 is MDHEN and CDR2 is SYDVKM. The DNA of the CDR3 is TGTGCCAGCACCTCCGACGTGCAGGGGGGTGGAAAACTGTTTTTT. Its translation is CASTSDVQGGGKLFF.

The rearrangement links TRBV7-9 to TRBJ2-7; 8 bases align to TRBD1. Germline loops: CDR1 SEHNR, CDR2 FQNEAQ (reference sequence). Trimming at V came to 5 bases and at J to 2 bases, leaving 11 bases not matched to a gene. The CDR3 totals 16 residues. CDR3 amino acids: CASSQSRTGPPYEQYF. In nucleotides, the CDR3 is TGTGCCAGCAGCCAATCCCGGACAGGGCCTCCCTACGAGCAGTACTTC.

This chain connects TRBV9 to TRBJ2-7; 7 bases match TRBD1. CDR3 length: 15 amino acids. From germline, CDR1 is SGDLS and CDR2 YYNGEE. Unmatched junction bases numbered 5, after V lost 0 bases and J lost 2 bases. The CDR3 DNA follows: TGTGCCAGCAGCGTAGAAGAGACAGGGACCTACGAGCAGTACTTC. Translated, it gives CASSVEETGTYEQYF.

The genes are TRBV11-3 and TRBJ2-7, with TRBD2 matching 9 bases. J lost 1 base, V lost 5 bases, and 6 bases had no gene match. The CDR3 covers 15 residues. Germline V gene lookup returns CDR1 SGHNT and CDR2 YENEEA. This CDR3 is CASSLKRGASYEQYF. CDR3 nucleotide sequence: TGTGCCAGCAGCCTCAAGCGGGGGGCTTCCTACGAGCAGTACTTC.